This T cell receptor (beta chain) derives from a study of PD-1 and CTLA-4 blockade in melanoma. The CDR3 runs to 12 residues. The ends were cut back, 3 bases at V and 5 bases at J, with 7 bases in the middle. Assay: immunoSEQ multiplex PCR; the TCRdb copy retains only in-frame clones and omits some. The sample yields fewer than 14,000 clones, 82% seen once. The specimen was CD8+ T cells from peripheral blood, collected from a patient given anti-PD-1 treatment. The receptor comes from a human donor with melanoma. The chain employs TRBV12-3 or TRBV12-4 and TRBJ2-5; unclear D gene. The CDR3 sequence is CASSFVGETQYF. The CDR3 region has the DNA TGTGCCAGCAGTTTTGTTGGGGAGACCCAGTACTTC.